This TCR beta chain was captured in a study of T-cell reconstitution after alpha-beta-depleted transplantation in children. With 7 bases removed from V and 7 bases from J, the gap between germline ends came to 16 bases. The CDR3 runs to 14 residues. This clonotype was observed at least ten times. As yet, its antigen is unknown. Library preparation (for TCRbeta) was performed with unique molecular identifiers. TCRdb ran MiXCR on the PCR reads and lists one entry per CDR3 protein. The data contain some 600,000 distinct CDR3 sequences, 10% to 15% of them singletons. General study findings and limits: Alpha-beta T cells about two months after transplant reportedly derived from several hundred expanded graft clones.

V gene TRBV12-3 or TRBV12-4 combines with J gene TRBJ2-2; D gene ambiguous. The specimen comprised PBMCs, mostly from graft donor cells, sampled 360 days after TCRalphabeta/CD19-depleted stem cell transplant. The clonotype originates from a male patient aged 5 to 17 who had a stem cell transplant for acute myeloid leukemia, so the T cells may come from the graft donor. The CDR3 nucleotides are TGTGCCAGCATTGACACTTGGGGAAACGGGGAGCTGTTTTTT. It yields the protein CASIDTWGNGELFF.